Each of the 27 T cell receptor beta chains below was sequenced from the same sample in a study of Graves' ophthalmopathy and Graves' hyperthyroidism. Amplification of TCR beta CDR3 regions used RNA transcripts. A first-round RT-PCR used HTBI primers, followed by a second-round multiplex PCR. TCRdb passed the multiplex PCR reads through MiXCR, listing each CDR3 protein once. The sample has some 1.1 million distinct CDR3 sequences; about 38% are singletons. Sequenced input: peripheral blood or thyroid tissue (not recorded which). The receptors derive from an adult man with Graves' hyperthyroidism.

The V gene is TRBV2, the J gene TRBJ2-5; 7 positions agree with TRBD2. Germline V gene lookup returns CDR1 SNHLY and CDR2 FYNNEI. V lost 8 bases to trimming and J lost 5 bases; unmatched junction nucleotides: 11. The CDR3 totals 14 residues. The CDR3 nucleotides read TGTGCCAGCCGGGAAGACACCGGGGGGGAGACCCAGTACTTC. The encoded protein is CASREDTGGETQYF.

This rearrangement joins TRBV10-3 to TRBJ2-7; D perhaps matches TRBD1 (6 bases). Trimming cost V 10 bases and J 8 bases, with 24 bases left between them. CDR1 and CDR2 from the germline V gene are ENHRY and SYGVKD. The CDR3 loop spans 14 amino acids. CDR3 DNA: TGTGCCACCTGGGCGGCAGGGGATCAGCCCCAGCAGTACTTC. Protein: CATWAAGDQPQQYF.

This clonotype was detected a few times. The chain employs TRBV28 and TRBJ2-7; 7 bases align to TRBD1. The J segment lost 5 bases and the V segment lost 3 bases, leaving 13 bases of the junction unmatched. CDR3 length: 16 amino acids. Germline V gene lookup returns CDR1 MDHEN and CDR2 SYDVKM. For the CDR3, the DNA is TGTGCCAGCAGTTTTGGGTCGTTTTCGCAGGGGGACGAGCAGTACTTC. This translates into CASSFGSFSQGDEQYF. The full variable domain, completed using reference TRBV28 and TRBJ2-7, is DVKVTQSSRYLVKRTGEKVFLECVQDMDHENMFWYRQDPGLGLRLIYFSYDVKMKEKGDIPEGYSVSREKKERFSLILESASTNQTSMYLCASSFGSFSQGDEQYFGPGTRLTVT.

Notes on this clonotype: A much more abundant neighbour one base away suggests this may be a read error. The CDR3 DNA reads as TGTGCCAGCAGCCAAGTAGCGGGGGTACAAGAGACCCAGTACTTC. Protein: CASSQVAGVQETQYF. The chain carries TRBV14 and TRBJ2-5; 9 bases fit TRBD2. Germline loops: CDR1 SGHDN, CDR2 FVKESK. V lost 1 base to trimming and J lost 2 bases; unmatched junction nucleotides: 2. This CDR3 is 15 amino acids long.

This chain links TRBV29-1 with TRBJ1-4; TRBD1 matches 9 bases. The CDR3 is 14 amino acids. The V gene's germline CDR1 is SQVTM and CDR2 ANQGSEA. V was clipped by 5 bases and J by 15 bases; unmatched bases: 16. The CDR3 loop is CSVSQGAGGKDVFF. Written as DNA, the CDR3 is TGCAGCGTTTCACAGGGGGCAGGTGGCAAGGATGTGTTTTTT. The full variable domain, its missing parts supplied by reference TRBV29-1 and TRBJ1-4, is SAVISQKPSRDICQRGTSLTIQCQVDSQVTMMFWYRQQPGQSLTLIATANQGSEATYESGFVIDKFPISRPNLTFSTLTVSNMSPEDSSIYLCSVSQGAGGKDVFFGSGTQLSVL.

This clonotype was counted only a few times. The CDR3 DNA is TGTGCCAGCAGCCCCCCCAGGGGGACAGGGGGGGCAGAGACCCAGTACTTC. Its protein product is CASSPPRGTGGAETQYF. J is TRBJ2-5 and V is TRBV9; TRBD1 agrees at 11 bases. The germline CDR1 and CDR2 sequences are SGDLS and YYNGEE. The CDR3 totals 17 residues. J lost 4 bases, V lost 4 bases, and 12 bases had no gene match.

This clonotype was counted ten times or more. The chain is built from TRBV20-1 and TRBJ1-6; 7 bases agree with TRBD1. The germline CDR1 and CDR2 sequences are DFQATT and SNEGSKA (reference sequence). The CDR3 consists of 17 residues. With V trimmed by 1 base and J by 4 bases, 10 bases remained unmatched. CDR3 bases: TGCAGTGCTAGAGCACAGGGGCGGAACCGGTATAATTCACCCCTCCACTTT. Translating gives CSARAQGRNRYNSPLHF.

The genes are TRBV15 and TRBJ1-1; D may be TRBD1 (6 bases). CDR1 and CDR2 from the germline V gene are LNHNV and YYDKDF (reference sequence). The CDR3 sequence is 11 residues long. The V gene lost 1 base and the J gene lost 12 bases, with 9 bases spanning the gap. The CDR3 sequence is CATSRADSPFF. CDR3 in DNA: TGTGCCACCAGCAGAGCGGACAGTCCTTTCTTT.

The CDR3 protein is CATGGTGTREQYF. The CDR3 nucleotides are TGTGCCACTGGTGGGACAGGAACGCGGGAGCAGTACTTC. This sequence joins TRBV10-3 and TRBJ2-7, with 8 bases that match TRBD1. Trimming at V came to 10 bases and at J to 7 bases, leaving 12 bases not matched to a gene. CDR3 length equals 13 residues. Germline V lookup: CDR1 ENHRY, CDR2 SYGVKD.

V usage is TRBV11-2 and J usage is TRBJ2-7, with D perhaps matching TRBD2 (5 bases). Trimming pared 11 bases from V and 0 bases from J, leaving 20 bases between. CDR3 length equals 15 residues. Germline lookup yields CDR1 SGHAT and CDR2 FQNNGV. CDR3 protein: CAWSPWTGASYEQYF. As DNA, the CDR3 is TGTGCCTGGAGTCCCTGGACTGGCGCCTCCTACGAGCAGTACTTC.

The table lists this clonotype with many counts. V gene TRBV18 combines with J gene TRBJ1-1; perhaps TRBD1 as D (6 bases). V was clipped by 8 bases and J by 8 bases, with 18 bases between them. The CDR3 has 13 amino acids. Looked up from germline, CDR1 is KGHSH and CDR2 is LQKENI. The CDR3 sequence is CASSPRPGTEAFF. Here the CDR3 DNA reads TGTGCCAGCAGCCCACGTCCTGGGACAGAAGCTTTCTTT.

J is TRBJ1-1 and V is TRBV10-3; D is unclear. This CDR3 has 13 residues. The V and J ends lost 4 bases and 7 bases respectively, with 13 bases between them. Germline CDR1 reads ENHRY; CDR2 reads SYGVKD. CDR3 in DNA: TGTGCCATCAGTGGACGGATCTTTGGTGAAGCTTTCTTT. Protein: CAISGRIFGEAFF.

The chain links TRBV29-1 to TRBJ1-5; D gene uncertain. Germline values: CDR1 SQVTM, CDR2 ANQGSEA. The V gene lost 3 bases and the J gene lost 7 bases, with 13 bases spanning the gap. The CDR3 totals 13 residues. The CDR3 spells CSVEGYETQPQHF. CDR3 DNA sequence: TGCAGCGTTGAGGGGTACGAGACCCAGCCCCAGCATTTT.

This clonotype was seen repeatedly, ten times or more. The chain employs TRBV2 and TRBJ2-5; tentatively, D is TRBD1 or TRBD2 (5 bases each). Germline-derived CDR1 and CDR2 are SNHLY and FYNNEI. There are 13 residues in the CDR3. The V end lost 5 bases, the J end lost 2 bases, and 9 bases lay between the germline ends. The CDR3 spells CASSWDGQETQYF. The CDR3 region has the DNA TGTGCCAGCAGTTGGGACGGGCAAGAGACCCAGTACTTC.

As regards this clonotype: One end of the junction does not line up with germline, which may come from a read error. The chain employs TRBV9 and TRBJ2-7, with 9 bases aligning to TRBD1. The CDR3 covers 15 residues. Germline values: CDR1 SGDLS, CDR2 YYNGEE. The CDR3 sequence: CASSVDGTGSYERYF. The CDR3, as DNA: TGTGCCAGCAGCGTAGACGGGACAGGGTCCTACGAGCGGTACTTC.

The rearrangement joins TRBV30 to TRBJ2-7; D might be TRBD2 (5 bases). The CDR3 extends over 13 amino acids. Germline V CDR1 and CDR2: GTSNPN, SVGIG (reference sequence). V lost 4 bases and J 1 base, leaving 11 bases between the germline ends. CDR3 bases: TGTGCCTGGATGCCGGGGATATCCTACGAGCAGTACTTC. This gives the protein CAWMPGISYEQYF.

This clonotype came up a few times. J is TRBJ1-2 and V is TRBV5-1, with 9 nucleotides matching TRBD1. Germline V gene lookup returns CDR1 SGHRS and CDR2 YFSETQ. The junction had 5 bases not matched to a gene; V was cut back by 0 bases and J by 5 bases. The CDR3 has 15 amino acids. The CDR3 spells CASSLAEGQGYGYTF. The DNA for the CDR3 is TGCGCCAGCAGCTTGGCCGAGGGACAGGGATATGGCTACACCTTC.

This clonotype was observed at least ten times. The chain couples TRBV10-3 to TRBJ2-5; 8 bases are shared with TRBD2. Germline values: CDR1 ENHRY, CDR2 SYGVKD. CDR3 length: 14 residues. After removal of 6 bases from V and 3 bases from J, the junction contained 6 bases not matched to a gene. The CDR3 DNA reads as TGTGCCATCAGGGCGACTAGCGAAAAAGAGACCCAGTACTTC. Protein product: CAIRATSEKETQYF.

This chain joins TRBV6-2 or TRBV6-3 and TRBJ2-7, with unresolved D. The germline V gene has CDR1 MNHEY and CDR2 SVGEGT. V was clipped by 0 bases and J by 7 bases, with 10 bases between them. CDR3 length: 13 amino acids. CDR3 protein: CASSYSALGEQYF. CDR3 DNA: TGTGCCAGCAGTTACTCGGCCTTGGGTGAGCAGTACTTC.

This clonotype has just one count. Being one base from a much bigger clone, this may be a read error. The rearrangement joins TRBV2 to TRBJ1-5; possible D gene TRBD1, 5 bases. The CDR3 has 15 amino acids. CDR1 and CDR2 (germline): SNHLY, FYNNEI. V was shortened by 8 bases and J by 6 bases, with 20 bases between the two germline ends. For the CDR3, the DNA is TGTGCCAGCGGGGGGGGTTGGCGGTTGGGTCAGCCCCAGCATTTT. It translates to CASGGGWRLGQPQHF.

Points on this clonotype: Here the CDR3 omits its conserved ending phenylalanine or tryptophan, so a read error is the likely source. The DNA is omitted, as the CDR3 cannot be located on it reliably, and the CDR3 follows TCRdb's listing. The chain uses TRBV2 and TRBJ1-4. The germline V gene encodes CDR1 SNHLY and CDR2 FYNNEI. The CDR3 sequence runs 8 residues, both termini included. The CDR3 loop reads CASSGAGL.

Many counts were recorded for this clonotype. The J gene is TRBJ1-1, the V gene TRBV6-5; D might be TRBD1 (6 bases). This CDR3 contains 14 residues. Germline lookup yields CDR1 MNHEY and CDR2 SVGAGI. V gave up 10 bases and J gave up 0 bases, with 15 bases separating them. CDR3 sequence reads: CATSKQGVNTEAFF. The CDR3 region has the DNA TGTGCCACCTCGAAACAGGGCGTGAACACTGAAGCTTTCTTT.

V is TRBV4-3 and J is TRBJ1-5; D may be TRBD1 (6 bases). CDR1 is LGHNA and CDR2 is YSLEER in the germline V gene. The CDR3 runs to 16 residues. V lost 0 bases to trimming and J lost 7 bases, with 16 bases between them. CDR3 sequence: CASSQDLEQGNQPQHF. The CDR3, as DNA: TGCGCCAGCAGCCAAGATCTGGAACAGGGAAACCAGCCCCAGCATTTT.

In its sample, this clonotype was seen many times. The CDR3 DNA reads TGTGCCAGCAGGCCTGACAGGGGGGCCTATGGCTACACCTTC. Amino acid sequence: CASRPDRGAYGYTF. This chain links TRBV12-3 or TRBV12-4 with TRBJ1-2; 9 nucleotides agree with TRBD1. The CDR3 is 14 amino acids. The ends lost 6 bases at V and 4 bases at J; junction bases unmatched: 6.

This clonotype was counted ten times or more. V is TRBV24-1 and J is TRBJ2-2; D not resolved. V was clipped by 0 bases and J by 1 base, with 11 bases between them. Germline V gives CDR1 KGHDR, CDR2 SFDVKD. This CDR3 is 17 amino acids long. CDR3 in DNA: TGTGCCACCAGTGATTTGGAAGGTAATCTGAACACCGGGGAGCTGTTTTTT. It is translated as CATSDLEGNLNTGELFF.

The table lists this clonotype with many counts. The J gene is TRBJ2-5, the V gene TRBV2; D not resolved. The CDR3 loop spans 12 amino acids. Per the germline V gene, CDR1 is SNHLY and CDR2 is FYNNEI. With 4 bases removed from V and 5 bases from J, the gap between germline ends came to 8 bases. CDR3 nucleotides: TGTGCCAGCAGTGTGGCCGATGAGACCCAGTACTTC. Its translation: CASSVADETQYF.

This rearrangement joins TRBV7-8 to TRBJ2-7; no firm D call. V was pared by 5 bases and J by 0 bases, with 11 bases between. Per the germline V gene, CDR1 is SGHVS and CDR2 is FQNEAQ. The CDR3 runs 14 residues. The DNA of the CDR3 is TGTGCCAGCAGCCAAGATGGCTCCTCCTACGAGCAGTACTTC. Translated: CASSQDGSSYEQYF.